These 5 T cell receptor beta chains came from one sample sequenced in a study of blood T cell repertoires in COVID-19. Assay: immunoSEQ multiplex PCR; the TCRdb copy retains only in-frame clones and omits some. The repertoire holds fewer than 200,000 clones, more than 65% seen once, with around 5.1% in the top ten. Sample: PBMCs or T cells enriched from blood (not recorded which). Source of these receptors: a woman aged 40 to 55 with acute COVID-19.

The rearrangement uses TRBV13 and TRBJ2-3; D perhaps matches TRBD2 (7 bases). The V gene lost 4 bases and the J gene lost 0 bases, with 14 bases spanning the gap. CDR3 length: 16 residues. Germline CDR1 reads PRHDT; CDR2 reads FYEKMQ (reference sequence). CDR3: CASSSLRGASTDTQYF. In DNA, the CDR3 is TGTGCCAGCAGCTCCCTTCGGGGGGCGAGCACAGATACGCAGTATTTT.

This clone has just a few counts. The chain recombines TRBV25-1 with TRBJ1-2; unclear D gene. V lost 2 bases and J 8 bases, leaving 9 bases between the germline ends. CDR3 length: 12 residues. Germline V gene sequence: CDR1 MGHDK, CDR2 SYGVNS. CDR3 residues: CASSEGRVGYTF. DNA for the CDR3: TGTGCCAGCAGTGAAGGCCGGGTGGGCTACACCTTC.

The rearrangement joins TRBV11-3 to TRBJ2-3; 11 bases are shared with TRBD2. CDR3 length equals 16 residues. Trimming cost V 5 bases and J 5 bases; bases outside gene matches: 9. Germline V CDR1 and CDR2: SGHNT, YENEEA. CDR3 in amino acids: CASSNQPGLAGDTQYF. The CDR3, as DNA: TGTGCCAGCAGCAACCAGCCAGGACTAGCGGGAGATACGCAGTATTTT.

The J gene is TRBJ2-1, the V gene TRBV28; no definite D call. V was pared by 2 bases and J by 1 base, with 9 bases between. This CDR3 region has 15 residues. CDR1 MDHEN and CDR2 SYDVKM come from the germline V gene. This chain's CDR3 is CASSLPGVSYNEQFF. The DNA for the CDR3 is TGTGCCAGCAGTTTACCTGGAGTATCCTACAATGAGCAGTTCTTC.

The chain has TRBV5-6 and TRBJ2-2; D is perhaps TRBD2 (5 bases). CDR1 and CDR2 from the germline V gene are SGHDT and YYEEEE. There are 13 residues in the CDR3. Trimming cost V 0 bases and J 7 bases, with 7 bases left between them. The CDR3 sequence is CASSLGEGGELFF. Written as DNA, the CDR3 is TGTGCCAGCAGCTTGGGCGAGGGCGGGGAGCTGTTTTTT.